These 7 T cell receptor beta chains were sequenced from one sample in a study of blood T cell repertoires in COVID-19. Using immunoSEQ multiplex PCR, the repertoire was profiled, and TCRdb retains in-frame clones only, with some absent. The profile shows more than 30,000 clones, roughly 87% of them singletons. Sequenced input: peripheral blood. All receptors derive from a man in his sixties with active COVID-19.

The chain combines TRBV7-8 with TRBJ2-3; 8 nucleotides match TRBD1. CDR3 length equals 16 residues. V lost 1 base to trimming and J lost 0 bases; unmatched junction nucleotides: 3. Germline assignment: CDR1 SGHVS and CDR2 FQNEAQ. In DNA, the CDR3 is TGTGCCAGCAGCTTAGTACAGGGGGGTAGCACAGATACGCAGTATTTT. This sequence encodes CASSLVQGGSTDTQYF.

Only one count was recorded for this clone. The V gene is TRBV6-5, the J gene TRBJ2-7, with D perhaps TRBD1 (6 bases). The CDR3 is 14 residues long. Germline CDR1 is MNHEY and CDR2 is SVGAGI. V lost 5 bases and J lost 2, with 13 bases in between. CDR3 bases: TGTGCCAGCAGTCGGACAGCTATCGCCTACGAGCAGTACTTC. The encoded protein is CASSRTAIAYEQYF.

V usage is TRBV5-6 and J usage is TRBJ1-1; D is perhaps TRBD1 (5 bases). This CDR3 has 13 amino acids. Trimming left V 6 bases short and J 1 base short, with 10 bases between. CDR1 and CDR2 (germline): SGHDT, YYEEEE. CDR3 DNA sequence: TGTGCCAGCAATTTCGGGGGGAACACTGAAGCTTTCTTT. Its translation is CASNFGGNTEAFF.

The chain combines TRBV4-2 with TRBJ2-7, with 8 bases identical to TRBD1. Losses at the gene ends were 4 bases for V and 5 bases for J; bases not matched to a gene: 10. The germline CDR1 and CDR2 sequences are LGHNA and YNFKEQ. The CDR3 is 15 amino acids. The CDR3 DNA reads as TGTGCCAGCAGCCGGGAGGACAGGGAAACAAACGAGCAGTACTTC. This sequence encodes CASSREDRETNEQYF.

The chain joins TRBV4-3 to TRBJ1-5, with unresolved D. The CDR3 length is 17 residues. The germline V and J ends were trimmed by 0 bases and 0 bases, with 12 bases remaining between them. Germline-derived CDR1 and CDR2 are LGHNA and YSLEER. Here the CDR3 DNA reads TGCGCCAGCAGCCAAGATCCGCAGGCAGGTAGCAATCAGCCCCAGCATTTT. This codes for CASSQDPQAGSNQPQHF.

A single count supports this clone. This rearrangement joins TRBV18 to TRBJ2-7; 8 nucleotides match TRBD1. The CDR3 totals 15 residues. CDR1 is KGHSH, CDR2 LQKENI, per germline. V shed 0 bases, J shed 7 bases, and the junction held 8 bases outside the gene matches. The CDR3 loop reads CASSPPGQGRREQYF. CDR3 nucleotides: TGTGCCAGCTCACCACCAGGACAGGGCCGGAGGGAGCAGTACTTC.

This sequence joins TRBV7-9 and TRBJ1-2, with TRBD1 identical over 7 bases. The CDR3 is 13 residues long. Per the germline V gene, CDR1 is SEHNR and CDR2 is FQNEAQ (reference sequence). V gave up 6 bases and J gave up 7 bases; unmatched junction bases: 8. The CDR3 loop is CASSLQGSGGYTF. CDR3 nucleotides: TGTGCCAGCAGTTTACAGGGGTCGGGTGGCTACACCTTC.